Listed below are T cell receptor beta chains from one sample, sequenced in a study of beta chain features in type 1 diabetes. Assay: immunoSEQ multiplex PCR; the TCRdb copy retains only in-frame clones and omits some. The sample holds about 390,000 clones; 9.5% to 10% are singletons and the top ten take about 0.6%. Input material: central memory CD4+ T cells from blood. The receptors derive from a man aged 25-40 years with type 1 diabetes. Each CDR3 is given with its conserved first and last residue. The D gene is left open where the match is weak. Size values are once, few and many counts, or a class for expanded clones, and some rows have none.

abundance	j_gene	d_gene	v_gene	CDR3nt	CDR3aa
few	TRBJ2-7	NA	TRBV6-5	TGTGCCAGCAGTTACGGCCAGGCGATTTACGAGCAGTACTTC	CASSYGQAIYEQYF
NA	TRBJ2-5	TRBD1	TRBV5-5	TGTGCCAGCAGCTTGTCCGGGACAGGGTCGATTTCGACCCAGTACTTC	CASSLSGTGSISTQYF
few	TRBJ2-5	NA	TRBV11-2	TGTGCCAGCACCCGGGACTACCAAGAGACCCAGTACTTC	CASTRDYQETQYF
NA	TRBJ1-3	NA	TRBV7-9	TGTGCCAGCAGCTTAATGGGAGACTCTGGAAACACCATATATTTT	CASSLMGDSGNTIYF
NA	TRBJ2-7	TRBD1	TRBV28	TGTGCCAGCAGTTTAACAGGGGTCGAGCAGTACTTC	CASSLTGVEQYF
NA	TRBJ2-5	TRBD2	TRBV6-1	TGTGCCATGGGCATGACTAGCGGGAAAGAGACCCAGTACTTC	CAMGMTSGKETQYF
NA	TRBJ2-5	TRBD1	TRBV19	TGTGCCACCTCCCGAGGGACAGTACAAGAGACCCAGTACTTC	CATSRGTVQETQYF
few	TRBJ1-1	NA	TRBV5-1	TGCGCCAGCAGGATTTTCGGCGCTGAAGCTTTCTTT	CASRIFGAEAFF
NA	TRBJ2-7	TRBD1	TRBV19	TGTGCCAGTAGTATTTATCTAGGGACAGGGGCTGCCGAGCAGTACTTC	CASSIYLGTGAAEQYF
NA	TRBJ2-3	NA	TRBV10-3	TGTGCCATCAGTGAGAGTAGTCAGGGAGATACGCAGTATTTT	CAISESSQGDTQYF
few	TRBJ2-2	NA	TRBV7-2	TGTGCCAGCAGCTTAGATGCAGCTTTCTACACCGGGGAGCTGTTTTTT	CASSLDAAFYTGELFF
few	TRBJ2-5	TRBD2	TRBV7-3	TGTGCCAGCAGCCAGAGGGGAGGGAAAGAGACCCAGTACTTC	CASSQRGGKETQYF
NA	TRBJ1-1	NA	TRBV30	TGTGCCTGGAAAGCGACTTCGAACACTGAAGCTTTCTTT	CAWKATSNTEAFF
NA	TRBJ2-7	NA	TRBV7-2	TGTGCCAGCAGCCAAGTAGCGAGTCAGGAGCAGTACTTC	CASSQVASQEQYF
NA	TRBJ1-3	NA	TRBV9	TGTGCCAGCAGCCCCGAGGGGGGCTACTCTGGAAACACCATATATTTT	CASSPEGGYSGNTIYF
NA	TRBJ1-2	NA	TRBV21-1	TGTGCCAGCACTACTCCCATGGACTGCTCTAACTATGGCTACACCTTC	CASTTPMDCSNYGYTF
few	TRBJ2-3	TRBD2	TRBV9	TGTGCCAGCAGCACGGGACTAGCGGGAGGAACAGATACGCAGTATTTT	CASSTGLAGGTDTQYF
few	TRBJ2-5	NA	TRBV5-4	TGTGCCAGCAGCTTGCAGGGAGAAAAGACCCAGTACTTC	CASSLQGEKTQYF
few	TRBJ1-5	TRBD1	TRBV19	TGTGCCAGTAGTACCCGGGACAGGGGATACAATCAGCCCCAGCATTTT	CASSTRDRGYNQPQHF
few	TRBJ2-3	NA	TRBV5-1	TGCGCCAGCAGCCCGGTGGGGGCTAGCACAGATACGCAGTATTTT	CASSPVGASTDTQYF
NA	TRBJ2-1	NA	TRBV4-3	TGCGCCAGCAGCCAAGTCTCCGCAGGCTACAATGAGCAGTTCTTC	CASSQVSAGYNEQFF
few	TRBJ2-2	NA	TRBV6-5	TGTGCCATCAGTTACGGGACATTAGACACCGGGGAGCTGTTTTTT	CAISYGTLDTGELFF
NA	TRBJ2-7	NA	TRBV6-6	TGTGCCAGCAGTTGGGGACTTGTTGAGCAGTACTTC	CASSWGLVEQYF
NA	TRBJ2-1	TRBD2	TRBV6-6	TGTGCCAGCAGTTTGAGCGGGATTTACAATGAGCAGTTCTTC	CASSLSGIYNEQFF
few	TRBJ1-2	NA	TRBV7-8	TGTGCCAGCAGCCCAATGCTGAGGGAGCACTATGGCTACACCTTC	CASSPMLREHYGYTF
many	TRBJ1-5	TRBD1	TRBV4-1	TGCGCCAGCAGCCAGAGACAGGGACAGCCCCAGCATTTT	CASSQRQGQPQHF
few	TRBJ2-3	NA	TRBV4-3	TGCGCCAGCAGACGACAGGCGACTAGCACAGATACGCAGTATTTT	CASRRQATSTDTQYF